This entry is about one T cell receptor beta chain. The CDR3 runs 14 residues. Trimming removed 5 bases from V and 13 bases from J; junction bases left unmatched: 9. Germline V gene sequence: CDR1 SGHTA, CDR2 FQGNSA. The sample belongs to a study of blood T cell repertoires in COVID-19. At the level of the study: Sample material is recorded as cDNA or gDNA derived from T cells, B-cell-depleted T cells, or PBMCs.

The Seattle patients, enrolled during active infection, were followed longitudinally. Per the study methods: Amplification from reference gene primers served as the basis for estimated nucleated cell counts. Clones were read by immunoSEQ multiplex PCR, and TCRdb kept only the in-frame ones, dropping some. D and trimming were read from the DNA, whereas the V and J calls and clone size are those reported in that table. The sample contains some 450,000 clones, about 87% of which appear only once. The chain uses TRBV7-2 and TRBJ2-1; 12 bases are shared with TRBD2. This receptor was obtained from a man aged 18 to 30 with COVID-19, enrolled during active disease. Sequencing was performed on peripheral blood. CDR3 DNA sequence: TGTGCCAGCAGCCTGGGACTAGCGGGTGTCATCCAGTTCTTC. This sequence encodes CASSLGLAGVIQFF.